This T cell receptor beta chain was recorded in a study of OX40 agonist ivuxolimab in advanced cancers. The ends were cut back, 3 bases at V and 4 bases at J, with 13 bases in the middle. Germline V gene data show CDR1 as MNHNS and CDR2 as SASEGT. This CDR3 comprises 15 residues. Repertoires were generated with immunoSEQ multiplex PCR, while TCRdb's copy carries only in-frame clones and drops some. The sample contains some 35,000 clones, approximately 80% of which appear only once. The rearrangement links TRBV6-1 to TRBJ1-5, with TRBD1 as a possible D gene (5 bases). The clonotype was recovered from an adult with an advanced solid tumor such as melanoma, head and neck, liver or kidney cancer. This material consisted of CD4+ or CD8+ T cells sorted from blood, taken in a trial of the OX40 agonist ivuxolimab. CDR3 nucleotide sequence: TGTGCCAGCAGTGATCTCGGGACCCTGAATCAGCCCCAGCATTTT. Its translation is CASSDLGTLNQPQHF.